Presented here are 28 T cell receptor beta chains from one specimen sequenced in a study of regulatory T cells in long-lasting Graves disease. The time point denotes: persistent/refractory GD, antithyroid drugs over 5 years with positive TRAb. With RNA extracted from PBMCs as input, the TCR library was made. For TCR beta, libraries came from iRepertoire HTBI primers and Arm-PCR of CDR3 regions. TCRdb re-called the multiplex PCR reads with MiXCR, one entry per CDR3 protein. The sample records approximately 400,000 distinct CDR3 sequences, 20% to 25% being singletons. This sample comprised peripheral blood mononuclear cells (PBMCs), obtained when the disease was refractory, from a patient treated with antithyroid drugs. These receptors were taken from a female donor with Graves disease.

This clonotype was seen many times. J is TRBJ2-7 and V is TRBV18, with TRBD1 matching over 7 bases. The CDR3 is 15 residues long. CDR1 and CDR2 (germline): KGHSH, LQKENI. V was pared by 3 bases and J by 0 bases, with 5 bases of the junction left unmatched. CDR3 region: CASSPPGQSSYEQYF. CDR3 sequence (DNA): TGTGCCAGCTCACCCCCGGGACAGAGCTCCTACGAGCAGTACTTC. Together with reference TRBV18 and TRBJ2-7, the CDR3 gives the full variable domain: NAGVMQNPRHLVRRRGQEARLRCSPMKGHSHVYWYRQLPEEGLKFMVYLQKENIIDESGMPKERFSAEFPKEGPSILRIQQVVRGDSAAYFCASSPPGQSSYEQYFGPGTRLTVT.

This clonotype appeared many times. This sequence joins TRBV20-1 and TRBJ2-7, with 10 bases matching TRBD1. Germline V gene sequence: CDR1 DFQATT, CDR2 SNEGSKA (reference sequence). The CDR3 is 15 residues long. V trimming: 1 base; J trimming: 4 bases; junction bases outside the gene matches: 7. CDR3 region: CSARAPRDRGYEQYF. The CDR3 DNA reads TGCAGTGCTAGAGCCCCGAGGGACAGGGGTTACGAGCAGTACTTC.

Only a few counts were recorded for this clonotype. A much larger clone is a single base away; this may be a read error. The rearrangement links TRBV7-9 to TRBJ1-1; no definite D call. V shed 2 bases and J shed 1 base, with 8 bases lying between them. Germline loops: CDR1 SEHNR, CDR2 FQNEAQ (reference sequence). This CDR3 is built from 14 residues. The CDR3 is CASSLQDWNTEAFF. Written as DNA, the CDR3 is TGTGCCAGCAGCTTACAGGACTGGAACACTGAAGCTTTCTTT.

In its sample, this clonotype was seen a few times. The chain is built from TRBV7-2 and TRBJ2-1; 14 bases agree with TRBD2. Germline V CDR1 and CDR2: SGHTA, FQGNSA. The CDR3 sequence is 15 residues long. The J segment lost 7 bases and the V segment lost 4 bases, leaving 3 bases of the junction unmatched. The chain's CDR3 is CASSSGLAGVNEQFF. The CDR3 DNA is TGTGCCAGCAGCTCGGGACTAGCGGGAGTAAATGAGCAGTTCTTC.

The chain is built from TRBV3-1 and TRBJ2-7; TRBD2 agrees at 7 bases. The CDR3 length is 14 residues. Losses at the gene ends were 0 bases for V and 6 bases for J; bases not matched to a gene: 5. Germline CDR1 and CDR2: LGHDT and YNNKEL (reference sequence). The CDR3 reads CASSQDHQRGEQYF. DNA of the CDR3: TGTGCCAGCAGCCAAGATCATCAGCGGGGCGAGCAGTACTTC.

The chain recombines TRBV27 with TRBJ1-2; 10 bases fit TRBD1. This CDR3 has 15 amino acids. The germline V gene has CDR1 MNHEY and CDR2 SMNVEV (reference sequence). V was clipped by 2 bases and J by 8 bases; unmatched bases: 8. CDR3 region: CASSLVGQGSQGYTF. The CDR3 DNA follows: TGTGCCAGCAGTTTAGTGGGACAGGGGTCGCAGGGCTACACCTTC.

The chain joins TRBV24-1 to TRBJ2-3; 11 bases map to TRBD1. This CDR3 spans 20 amino acids. V was pared by 4 bases and J by 0 bases, with 14 bases of the junction left unmatched. From germline, CDR1 is KGHDR and CDR2 SFDVKD. The CDR3: CATSDPLERTGGRSTDTQYF. The CDR3 DNA follows: TGTGCCACCAGTGACCCCCTAGAAAGGACAGGGGGCAGGAGCACAGATACGCAGTATTTT.

The chain links TRBV30 to TRBJ1-5; no clear D gene. V lost 1 base and J lost 0, with 10 bases in between. CDR1 and CDR2 from the germline V gene are GTSNPN and SVGIG (reference sequence). The CDR3 loop spans 15 amino acids. CDR3 nucleotides: TGTGCCTGGAGTGAGGGTAGCGTTAGCAATCAGCCCCAGCATTTT. This sequence encodes CAWSEGSVSNQPQHF.

This chain joins TRBV6-1 and TRBJ1-1, with TRBD1 identical over 12 bases. CDR1 is MNHNS and CDR2 is SASEGT in the germline V gene. The CDR3 has 15 residues. Losses at the gene ends were 6 bases for V and 6 bases for J; bases not matched to a gene: 8. This CDR3 is CASRQGQGAAAEAFF. In DNA, the CDR3 is TGTGCCAGCAGACAGGGACAGGGGGCTGCCGCTGAAGCTTTCTTT.

J is TRBJ1-5 and V is TRBV20-1; no definite D call. V gave up 0 bases and J gave up 4 bases, with 10 bases separating them. This CDR3 has 14 residues. Germline V gene data show CDR1 as DFQATT and CDR2 as SNEGSKA (reference sequence). This CDR3 is CSARDRWSNQPQHF. Here the CDR3 DNA reads TGCAGTGCTAGAGACCGGTGGAGTAATCAGCCCCAGCATTTT.

A few counts support this clonotype. The gene calls are TRBV7-6 and TRBJ2-7; D uncertain. Deletions cut 5 bases from V and 3 bases from J, with 11 bases between. CDR1 and CDR2 from the germline V gene are SGHVS and FNYEAQ. The CDR3 extends over 13 amino acids. CDR3 sequence reads: CASSRGTGYEQYF. The DNA of the CDR3 is TGTGCCAGCAGCCGAGGTACGGGCTACGAGCAGTACTTC.

This clonotype was seen repeatedly, ten times or more. The genes are TRBV2 and TRBJ2-2; TRBD2 agrees at 14 bases. Trimming at V came to 8 bases and at J to 5 bases, leaving 7 bases not matched to a gene. CDR1 SNHLY and CDR2 FYNNEI come from the germline V gene. The CDR3 loop spans 16 amino acids. This CDR3 reads CASGRTSGRFTGELFF. The CDR3 coding sequence is TGTGCCAGCGGGCGGACTAGCGGGAGGTTTACCGGGGAGCTGTTTTTT.

The rearrangement links TRBV19 to TRBJ2-6, with D possibly being TRBD1 (6 bases). Trimming cost V 5 bases and J 4 bases, with 21 bases left between them. The length of the CDR3 is 18 residues. CDR1 is LNHDA, CDR2 SQIVND, per germline (reference sequence). CDR3 DNA: TGTGCCAGTAGTGCCCCGACAGGTTCCTGGTCCGGGGCCAACGTCCTGACTTTC. It yields the protein CASSAPTGSWSGANVLTF.

This clonotype was seen more than once but under ten times. The rearrangement links TRBV30 to TRBJ2-5, with D perhaps TRBD1 or TRBD2 (5 bases each). The CDR3 runs 17 residues. V lost 4 bases to trimming and J lost 4 bases, with 25 bases between them. Looked up from germline, CDR1 is GTSNPN and CDR2 is SVGIG (reference sequence). DNA for the CDR3: TGTGCCTGGACCGTTGGCCCCACGTTGGGGGAGACAGAGACCCAGTACTTC. Translating gives CAWTVGPTLGETETQYF.

This clonotype has ten or more counts. An end of the junction does not agree with germline; a read error may underlie this. The J gene is TRBJ2-5, the V gene TRBV20-1; 11 bases match TRBD2. The CDR3 has 13 amino acids. Germline CDR1 and CDR2: DFQATT and SNEGSKA (reference sequence). CDR3 sequence: CSASGTSGSPVNF. The CDR3 coding sequence is TGCAGTGCTAGTGGGACTAGCGGCAGCCCGGTTAACTTC.

This clonotype was counted only a few times. The genes are TRBV5-1 and TRBJ2-7; no clear D gene. This CDR3 is built from 11 residues. The V gene lost 5 bases and the J gene lost 3 bases, with 6 bases spanning the gap. Germline V gives CDR1 SGHRS, CDR2 YFSETQ. The CDR3 is CASRFDYEQYF. For the CDR3, the DNA is TGCGCCAGCAGATTTGACTACGAGCAGTACTTC.

The chain has TRBV20-1 and TRBJ2-5; 9 bases are a match to TRBD2. Per the germline V gene, CDR1 is DFQATT and CDR2 is SNEGSKA (reference sequence). This CDR3 comprises 15 residues. Germline trimming cut 3 bases from V and 5 bases from J; bases unmatched to any gene: 10. DNA of the CDR3: TGCAGTGCTAGCCGCCTAGCGGGACAGAGGGAGACCCAGTACTTC. This codes for CSASRLAGQRETQYF.

V is TRBV20-1 and J is TRBJ2-1; D is unresolved. There are 14 residues in the CDR3. In germline, CDR1 is DFQATT, CDR2 SNEGSKA (reference sequence). V was clipped by 0 bases and J by 8 bases, with 14 bases between them. The CDR3 protein is CSAREQPNGDEQFF. The CDR3 region has the DNA TGCAGTGCTAGAGAACAACCTAATGGCGATGAGCAGTTCTTC.

The V and J genes are TRBV7-3 and TRBJ2-5, with 7 bases lining up with TRBD2. The CDR3 sequence is 15 residues long. The J segment lost 4 bases and the V segment lost 5 bases, leaving 10 bases of the junction unmatched. CDR1 is SGHTA, CDR2 FQGTGA, per germline. The CDR3 reads CASSRGLVGGETQYF. CDR3 bases: TGTGCCAGCAGCCGAGGACTAGTAGGCGGAGAGACCCAGTACTTC.

This clonotype occurred once. A single base separates this from a much larger clone, so it may be a read error. The chain joins TRBV27 to TRBJ2-7; D call uncertain. CDR3 length equals 13 residues. Germline CDR1 is MNHEY and CDR2 is SMNVEV (reference sequence). V was shortened by 6 bases and J by 2 bases, with 11 bases between the two germline ends. The CDR3 protein is CASSPTDTYEQYF. The CDR3 region has the DNA TGTGCCAGCAGCCCGACCGATACCTACGAGCAGTACTTC.

This clonotype was counted ten times or more. The chain is built from TRBV12-3 or TRBV12-4 and TRBJ1-2; D might be TRBD1 (5 bases). The CDR3 contains 14 residues. Trimming cost V 3 bases and J 4 bases, with 12 bases left between them. CDR3 DNA: TGTGCCAGCAGTTTGTTTTCAGGGTTCTATGGCTACACCTTC. This gives the protein CASSLFSGFYGYTF.

Remarks on this clonotype: The conserved phenylalanine or tryptophan normally closing the CDR3 is absent here, so this likely arose from a read error. The V and J genes are TRBV6-5 and TRBJ1-2; tentatively, D is TRBD1 (5 bases). Per germline, CDR1 MNHEY and CDR2 SVGAGI. The V end lost 4 bases, the J end lost 0 bases, and 6 bases lay between the germline ends. CDR3 length equals 13 residues. The CDR3 DNA reads as TGTGCCAGCAGTTGGGGGGCTAACTATGGCTACACCTCC. This translates into CASSWGANYGYTS.

This clonotype showed up many times. The chain has TRBV20-1 and TRBJ2-7; D is undetermined. Looked up from germline, CDR1 is DFQATT and CDR2 is SNEGSKA (reference sequence). The V end was cut by 3 bases, the J end by 3 bases, with 9 bases between. There are 12 residues in the CDR3. The DNA for the CDR3 is TGCAGTGCTAGCGGTAAACACTACGAGCAGTACTTC. It is translated as CSASGKHYEQYF.

J is TRBJ1-5 and V is TRBV15; no clear D. Germline V gives CDR1 LNHNV, CDR2 YYDKDF (reference sequence). CDR3 length equals 16 residues. V dropped 1 base and J dropped 1 base, with 11 bases sitting between them. This CDR3 is CATSRALDGSNQPQHF. CDR3 nucleotide sequence: TGTGCCACCAGCAGAGCTCTGGACGGGAGCAATCAGCCCCAGCATTTT.

V and J are TRBV20-1 and TRBJ1-4; D is possibly TRBD1 (5 bases). V was shortened by 0 bases and J by 7 bases, with 15 bases between the two germline ends. CDR3 length: 15 amino acids. Germline values: CDR1 DFQATT, CDR2 SNEGSKA (reference sequence). The CDR3 bases are TGCAGTGCTAGAGATCGGGCCAGGGCGGGTGAAAAACTGTTTTTT. It yields the protein CSARDRARAGEKLFF.

This clonotype was seen only a few times. The V and J genes are TRBV30 and TRBJ2-5, with a weak D call TRBD1 (7 bases). V lost 5 bases, J lost 5 bases, and 18 bases lay in between. Per germline, CDR1 GTSNPN and CDR2 SVGIG (reference sequence). This CDR3 spans 14 amino acids. The CDR3 DNA sequence: TGTGCCTGGCGTCACCAGGGGGGACGGGAGACCCAGTACTTC. This encodes CAWRHQGGRETQYF.

CDR3 DNA: TGTGCCAGTAGTCAGGGGGCAATTTACGAGCAGTACTTC. Its translation: CASSQGAIYEQYF. The chain employs TRBV19 and TRBJ2-7; TRBD1 matches at 8 bases. Per germline, CDR1 LNHDA and CDR2 SQIVND (reference sequence). The CDR3 length is 13 residues. The ends lost 5 bases at V and 4 bases at J; junction bases unmatched: 4.

J is TRBJ2-1 and V is TRBV28; tentatively, D is TRBD1 or TRBD2 (5 bases each). Germline CDR1 MDHEN, CDR2 SYDVKM. The CDR3 is 17 residues long. V dropped 5 bases and J dropped 5 bases, with 22 bases sitting between them. The CDR3 nucleotides read TGTGCCAGCAGTACCCATCCCGAGGGGTTGAACCACAATGAGCAGTTCTTC. The encoded protein is CASSTHPEGLNHNEQFF.